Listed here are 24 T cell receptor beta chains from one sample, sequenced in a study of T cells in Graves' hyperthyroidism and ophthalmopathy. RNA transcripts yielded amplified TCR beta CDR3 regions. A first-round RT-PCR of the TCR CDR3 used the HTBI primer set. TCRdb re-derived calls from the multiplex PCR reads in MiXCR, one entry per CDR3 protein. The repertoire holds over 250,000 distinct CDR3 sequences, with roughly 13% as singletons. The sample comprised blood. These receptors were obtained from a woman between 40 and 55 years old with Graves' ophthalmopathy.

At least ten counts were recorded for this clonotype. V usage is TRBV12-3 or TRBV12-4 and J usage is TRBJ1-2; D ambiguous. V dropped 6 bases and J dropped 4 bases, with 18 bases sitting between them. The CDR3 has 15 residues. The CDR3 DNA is TGTGCCAGCAGCCCGGCGGGGAAATCCGTCTATGGCTACACCTTC. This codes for CASSPAGKSVYGYTF.

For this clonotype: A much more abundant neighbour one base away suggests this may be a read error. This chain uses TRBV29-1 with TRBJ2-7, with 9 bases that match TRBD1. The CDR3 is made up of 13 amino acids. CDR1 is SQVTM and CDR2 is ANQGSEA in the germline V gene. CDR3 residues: CSAGTGSSYEQHF. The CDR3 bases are TGCAGCGCTGGGACAGGGAGCTCCTACGAGCAGCACTTC.

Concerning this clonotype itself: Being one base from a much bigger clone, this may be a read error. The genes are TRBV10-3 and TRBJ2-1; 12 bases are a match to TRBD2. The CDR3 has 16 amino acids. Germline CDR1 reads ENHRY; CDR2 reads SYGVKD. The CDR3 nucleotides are TGTGCCATCGGTGAGTCAAGGCTAGCGGGAGGGCACGAGCAGTTCTTC. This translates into CAIGESRLAGGHEQFF.

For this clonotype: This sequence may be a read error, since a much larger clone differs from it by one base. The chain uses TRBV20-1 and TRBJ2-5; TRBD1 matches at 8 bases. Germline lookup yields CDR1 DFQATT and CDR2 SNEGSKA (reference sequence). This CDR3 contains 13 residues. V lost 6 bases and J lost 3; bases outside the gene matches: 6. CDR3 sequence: CSAEGQEKETQYF. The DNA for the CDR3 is TGCAGTGCGGAGGGACAGGAGAAAGAGACCCAGTACTTC.

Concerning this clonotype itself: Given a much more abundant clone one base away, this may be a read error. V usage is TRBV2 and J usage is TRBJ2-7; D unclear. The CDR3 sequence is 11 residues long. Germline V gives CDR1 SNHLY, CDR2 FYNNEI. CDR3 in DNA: TGTGCCAGCAGTGTACTCTACGAGCAGTGCTTC. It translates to CASSVLYEQCF.

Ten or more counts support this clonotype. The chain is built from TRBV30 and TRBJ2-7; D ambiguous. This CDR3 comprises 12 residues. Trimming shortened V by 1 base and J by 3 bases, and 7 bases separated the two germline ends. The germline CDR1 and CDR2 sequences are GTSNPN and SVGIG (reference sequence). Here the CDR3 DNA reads TGTGCCTGGAGTGGATACGACTACGAGCAGTACTTC. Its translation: CAWSGYDYEQYF.

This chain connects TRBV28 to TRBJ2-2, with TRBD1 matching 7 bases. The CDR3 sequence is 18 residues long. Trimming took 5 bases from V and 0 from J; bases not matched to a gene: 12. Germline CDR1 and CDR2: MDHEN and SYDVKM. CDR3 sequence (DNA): TGTGCCAGCAGTCCCGAAGGTCCGGGACAGACGAACACCGGGGAGCTGTTTTTT. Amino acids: CASSPEGPGQTNTGELFF.

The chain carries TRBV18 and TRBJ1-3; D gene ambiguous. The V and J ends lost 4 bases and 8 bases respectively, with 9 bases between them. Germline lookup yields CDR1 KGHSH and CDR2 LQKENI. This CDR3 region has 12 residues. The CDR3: CASSRDGHTIYF. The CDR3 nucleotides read TGTGCCAGCTCACGAGACGGCCACACCATATATTTT.

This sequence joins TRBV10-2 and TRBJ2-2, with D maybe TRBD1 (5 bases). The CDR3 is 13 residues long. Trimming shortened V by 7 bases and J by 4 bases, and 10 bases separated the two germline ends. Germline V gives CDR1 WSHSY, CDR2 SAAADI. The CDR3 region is CASKWGSTGELFF. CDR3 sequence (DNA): TGCGCCAGCAAGTGGGGCAGCACCGGGGAGCTGTTTTTT.

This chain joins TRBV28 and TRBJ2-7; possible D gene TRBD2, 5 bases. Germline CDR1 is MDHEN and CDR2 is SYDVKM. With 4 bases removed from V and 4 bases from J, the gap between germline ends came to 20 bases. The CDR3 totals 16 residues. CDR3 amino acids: CASSSTWETAKYEQYF. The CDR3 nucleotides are TGTGCCAGCAGTTCCACCTGGGAGACGGCGAAATACGAGCAGTACTTC.

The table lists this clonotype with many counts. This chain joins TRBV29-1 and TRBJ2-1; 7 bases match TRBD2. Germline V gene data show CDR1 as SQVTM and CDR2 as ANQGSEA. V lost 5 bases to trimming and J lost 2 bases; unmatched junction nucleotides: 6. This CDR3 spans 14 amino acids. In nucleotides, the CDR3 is TGCAGCGTTTCTGCGGGAGTCCCCTACAATGAGCAGTTCTTC. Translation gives CSVSAGVPYNEQFF.

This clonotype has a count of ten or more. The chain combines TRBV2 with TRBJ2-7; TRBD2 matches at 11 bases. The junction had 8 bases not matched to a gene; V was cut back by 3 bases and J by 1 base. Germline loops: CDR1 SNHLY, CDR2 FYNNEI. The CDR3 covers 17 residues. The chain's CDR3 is CASSEIIRLAGSYEQYF. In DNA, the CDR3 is TGTGCCAGCAGTGAGATAATAAGACTAGCGGGGTCCTACGAGCAGTACTTC.

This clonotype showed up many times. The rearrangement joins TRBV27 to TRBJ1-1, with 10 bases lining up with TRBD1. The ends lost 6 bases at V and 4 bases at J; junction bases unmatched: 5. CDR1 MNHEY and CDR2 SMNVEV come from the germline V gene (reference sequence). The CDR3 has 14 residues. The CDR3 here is CASSPDRGGTEAFF. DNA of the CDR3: TGTGCCAGCAGCCCGGACAGGGGGGGCACTGAAGCTTTCTTT.

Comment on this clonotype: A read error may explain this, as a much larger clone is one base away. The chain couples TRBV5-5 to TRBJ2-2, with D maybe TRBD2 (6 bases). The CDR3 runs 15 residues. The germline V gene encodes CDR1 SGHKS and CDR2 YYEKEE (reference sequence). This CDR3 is CASSLRASRDGGLFF. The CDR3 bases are TGTGCCAGCAGCTTGCGGGCTAGCAGAGACGGGGGGCTGTTTTTT.

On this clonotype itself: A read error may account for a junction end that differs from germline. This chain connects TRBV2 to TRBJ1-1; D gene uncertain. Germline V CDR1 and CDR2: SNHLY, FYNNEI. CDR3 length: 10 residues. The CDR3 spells CVSSVTEAFF. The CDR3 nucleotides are TGTGTCAGCAGTGTGACTGAAGCTTTCTTT.

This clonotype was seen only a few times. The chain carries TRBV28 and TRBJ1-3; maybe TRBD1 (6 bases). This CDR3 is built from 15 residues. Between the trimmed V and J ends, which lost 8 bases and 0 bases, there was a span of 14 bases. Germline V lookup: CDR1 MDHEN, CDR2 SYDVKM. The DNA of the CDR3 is TGTGCCAGCTGCACGACAGGAGCCTCTGGAAACACCATATATTTT. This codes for CASCTTGASGNTIYF.

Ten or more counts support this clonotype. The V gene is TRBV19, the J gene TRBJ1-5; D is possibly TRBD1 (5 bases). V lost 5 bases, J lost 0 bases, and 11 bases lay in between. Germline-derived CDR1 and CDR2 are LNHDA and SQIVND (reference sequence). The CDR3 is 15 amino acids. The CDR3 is CASSSTESSNQPQHF. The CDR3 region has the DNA TGTGCCAGTAGTTCGACAGAAAGTAGCAATCAGCCCCAGCATTTT.

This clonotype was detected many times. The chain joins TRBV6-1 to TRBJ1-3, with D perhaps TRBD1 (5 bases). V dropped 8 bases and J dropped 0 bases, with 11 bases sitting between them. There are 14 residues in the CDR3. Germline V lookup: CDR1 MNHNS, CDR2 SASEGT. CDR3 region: CASVQGISGNTIYF. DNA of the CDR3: TGTGCCAGCGTGCAGGGCATCTCTGGAAACACCATATATTTT.

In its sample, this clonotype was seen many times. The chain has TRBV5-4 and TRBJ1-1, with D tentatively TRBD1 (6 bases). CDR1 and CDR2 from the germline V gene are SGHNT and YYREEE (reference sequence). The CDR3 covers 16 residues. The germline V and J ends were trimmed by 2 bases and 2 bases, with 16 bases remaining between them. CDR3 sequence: CASSLALGGLNTEAFF. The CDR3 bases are TGTGCCAGCAGCTTAGCTCTTGGGGGCTTAAACACTGAAGCTTTCTTT.

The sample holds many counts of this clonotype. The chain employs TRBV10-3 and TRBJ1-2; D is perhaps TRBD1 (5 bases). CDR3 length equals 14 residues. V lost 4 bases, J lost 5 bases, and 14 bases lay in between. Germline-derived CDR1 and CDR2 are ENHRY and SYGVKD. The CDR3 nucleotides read TGTGCCATCAGTGGGGACCCGCGTCTATATGGCTACACCTTC. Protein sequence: CAISGDPRLYGYTF.

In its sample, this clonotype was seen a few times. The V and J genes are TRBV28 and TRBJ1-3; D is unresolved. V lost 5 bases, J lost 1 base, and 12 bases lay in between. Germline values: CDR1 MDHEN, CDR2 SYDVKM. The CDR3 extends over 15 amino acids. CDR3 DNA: TGTGCCAGCAGTCCTCGCCCTCCTTCTGGAAACACCATATATTTT. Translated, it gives CASSPRPPSGNTIYF.

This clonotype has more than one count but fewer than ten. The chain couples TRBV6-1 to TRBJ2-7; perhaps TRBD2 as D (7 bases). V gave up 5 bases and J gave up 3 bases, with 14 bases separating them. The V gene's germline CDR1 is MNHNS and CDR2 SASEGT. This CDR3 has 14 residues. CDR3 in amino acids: CASSRGGQRYEQYF. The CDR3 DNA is TGTGCCAGCAGTAGGGGGGGACAACGCTACGAGCAGTACTTC.

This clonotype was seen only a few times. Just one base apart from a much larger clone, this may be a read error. The DNA for the CDR3 is TGTGCCAGCAGCTTTGCGGCTAGCGGGGGCAATGAGCAGTACTTC. The encoded protein is CASSFAASGGNEQYF. The chain carries TRBV7-2 and TRBJ2-7; 10 bases align to TRBD2. The CDR3 is 15 amino acids. After removal of 3 bases from V and 7 bases from J, the junction contained 9 bases not matched to a gene. The germline V gene has CDR1 SGHTA and CDR2 FQGNSA.

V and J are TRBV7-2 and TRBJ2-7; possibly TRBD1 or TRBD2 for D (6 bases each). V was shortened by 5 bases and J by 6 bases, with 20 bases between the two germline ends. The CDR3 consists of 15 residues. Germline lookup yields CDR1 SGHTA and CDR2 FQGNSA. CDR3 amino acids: CASSTSPGVGGEQYF. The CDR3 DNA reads TGTGCCAGCAGCACATCCCCGGGGGTAGGGGGCGAGCAGTACTTC.